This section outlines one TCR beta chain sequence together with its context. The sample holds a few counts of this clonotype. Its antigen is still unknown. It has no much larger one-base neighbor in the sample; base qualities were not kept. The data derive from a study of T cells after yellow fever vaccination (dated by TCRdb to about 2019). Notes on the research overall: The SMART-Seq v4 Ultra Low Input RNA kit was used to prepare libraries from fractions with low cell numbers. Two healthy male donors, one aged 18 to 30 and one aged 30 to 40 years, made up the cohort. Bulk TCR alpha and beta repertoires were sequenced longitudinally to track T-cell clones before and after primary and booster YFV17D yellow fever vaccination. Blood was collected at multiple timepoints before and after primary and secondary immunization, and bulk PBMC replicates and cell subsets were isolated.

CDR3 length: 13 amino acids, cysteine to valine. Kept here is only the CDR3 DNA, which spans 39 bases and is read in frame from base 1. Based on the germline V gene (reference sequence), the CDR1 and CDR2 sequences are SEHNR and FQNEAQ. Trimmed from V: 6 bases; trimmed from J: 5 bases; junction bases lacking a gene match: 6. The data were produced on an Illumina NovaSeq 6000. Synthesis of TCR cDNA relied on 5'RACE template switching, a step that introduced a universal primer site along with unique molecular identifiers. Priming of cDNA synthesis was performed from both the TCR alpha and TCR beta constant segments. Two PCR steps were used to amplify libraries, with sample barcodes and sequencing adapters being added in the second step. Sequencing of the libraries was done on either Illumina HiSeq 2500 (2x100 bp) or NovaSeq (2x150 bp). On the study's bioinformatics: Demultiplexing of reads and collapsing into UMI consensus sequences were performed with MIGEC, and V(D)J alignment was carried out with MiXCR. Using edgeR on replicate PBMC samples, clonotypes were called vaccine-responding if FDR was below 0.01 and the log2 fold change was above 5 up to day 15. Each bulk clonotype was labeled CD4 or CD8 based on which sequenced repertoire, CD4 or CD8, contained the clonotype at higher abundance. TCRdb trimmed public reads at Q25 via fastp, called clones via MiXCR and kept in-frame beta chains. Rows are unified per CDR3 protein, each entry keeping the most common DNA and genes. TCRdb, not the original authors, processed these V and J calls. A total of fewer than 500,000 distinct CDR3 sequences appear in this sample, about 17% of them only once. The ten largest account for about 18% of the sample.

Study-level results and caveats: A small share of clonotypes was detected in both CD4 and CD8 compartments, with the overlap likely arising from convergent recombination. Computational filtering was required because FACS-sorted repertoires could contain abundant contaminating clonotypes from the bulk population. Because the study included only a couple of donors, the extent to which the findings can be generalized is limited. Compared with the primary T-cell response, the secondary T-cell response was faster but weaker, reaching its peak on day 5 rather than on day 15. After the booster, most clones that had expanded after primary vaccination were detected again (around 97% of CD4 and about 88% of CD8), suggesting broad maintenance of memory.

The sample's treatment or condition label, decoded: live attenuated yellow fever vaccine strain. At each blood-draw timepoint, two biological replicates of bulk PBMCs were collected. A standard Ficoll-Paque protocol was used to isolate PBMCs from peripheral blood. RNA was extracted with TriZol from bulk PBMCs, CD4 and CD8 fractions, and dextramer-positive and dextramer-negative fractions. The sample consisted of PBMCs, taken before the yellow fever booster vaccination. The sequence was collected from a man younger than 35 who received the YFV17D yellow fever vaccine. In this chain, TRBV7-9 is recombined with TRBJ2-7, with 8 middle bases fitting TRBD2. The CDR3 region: CASRPGGSDEQYV. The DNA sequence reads TGTGCCAGCAGGCCGGGGGGGAGTGACGAGCAGTACGTC.